These T cell receptor beta chains were read from a single sample in a study of T cell changes during pregnancy in multiple sclerosis. TCRdb's copy holds only in-frame clones and misses some; the assay was immunoSEQ multiplex PCR. The sample has some 45,000 clones; 87% are singletons. The sequences come from CD4+ T cells from peripheral blood mononuclear cells, collected after pregnancy. Receptor source: a female donor with multiple sclerosis, enrolled in a pregnancy study. CDR3s include the opening cysteine and the closing phenylalanine or tryptophan. D genes are given only for firm matches. The size field is filled for only some rows; it gives once, few, many or a size class.

len	j_gene	d_gene	abundance	v_gene	CDR3nt	CDR3aa
14	TRBJ2-5	TRBD2	-	TRBV7-2	TGTGCCAGCAGACTAGCGGGCGGCGGGGAGACCCAGTACTTC	CASRLAGGGETQYF
14	TRBJ2-1	TRBD2	-	TRBV9	TGTGCCAGCAGCCAGGGGACTAGCGGATATGAGCAGTTCTTC	CASSQGTSGYEQFF
12	TRBJ2-7	-	few	TRBV28	TGTGCCAGCAGTTTGTACAGGCGCGAGCAGTACTTC	CASSLYRREQYF
17	TRBJ2-5	-	-	TRBV21-1	TGTGCCAGCAGCACCGACGCAGGGACAGGGGGCCAAGAGACCCAGTACTTC	CASSTDAGTGGQETQYF
14	TRBJ2-3	-	-	TRBV9	TGTGCCAGCAGCGTAGTTGACGCCGGCAGGACGCAGTATTTT	CASSVVDAGRTQYF
13	TRBJ1-1	-	-	TRBV10-3	TGTGCCTCGGGGGACCAGATGAACACTGAAGCTTTCTTT	CASGDQMNTEAFF
13	TRBJ1-5	-	-	TRBV7-8	TGTGCCAGCAGCTTAGGATTGGACTGGGCCCAGCATTTT	CASSLGLDWAQHF
15	TRBJ2-3	-	-	TRBV19	TGTGCCAGTAGTATAGCTAGCGCCGGCACAGATACGCAGTATTTT	CASSIASAGTDTQYF
15	TRBJ2-5	-	-	TRBV7-7	TGTGCTAGCAGCTTAACTGGGCAGGTCGGCGAGACCCAGTACTTC	CASSLTGQVGETQYF
15	TRBJ1-5	-	once	TRBV2	TGTGCCAGCAGTGTTGGAGGGGCAGGGTATCAGCCCCAGCATTTT	CASSVGGAGYQPQHF
13	TRBJ2-7	-	few	TRBV28	TGTGCCAGCAGTGGTGGGGGGGCCGTCGGGCAGTACTTC	CASSGGGAVGQYF
16	TRBJ2-1	TRBD2	-	TRBV5-4	TGTGCCAGCAGCTTGATGGGCGGGGGGGCAGGTAATGAGCAGTTCTTC	CASSLMGGGAGNEQFF
13	TRBJ2-7	-	-	TRBV28	TGTGCCAGCAGTGTGGTCCTAGACTACGAGCAGTACTTC	CASSVVLDYEQYF
14	TRBJ2-7	TRBD2	-	TRBV2	TGTGCCAGCAGCGGCGGGACTAGCGGGGAAGAGCAGTACTTC	CASSGGTSGEEQYF
13	TRBJ1-1	-	-	TRBV12-5	TGTGCTAGTGCCCTTCAGGGGAGCACTGAAGCTTTCTTT	CASALQGSTEAFF
16	TRBJ1-1	-	-	TRBV27	TGTGCCAGCAGTTTATCCCCGAGGAGCCCGAACACTGAAGCTTTCTTT	CASSLSPRSPNTEAFF
14	TRBJ1-2	TRBD1	-	TRBV6-5	TGTGCCAGCAGTTACTACAGGGGGTATACCGGCTACACCTTC	CASSYYRGYTGYTF
13	TRBJ1-2	TRBD1	-	TRBV7-8	TGTGCCAGCAGCCACCGGACAGGGTATGGCTACACCTTC	CASSHRTGYGYTF
15	TRBJ2-3	-	-	TRBV30	TGTGCCTGGAGTGTACTGCGGGGAGCCACAGATACGCAGTATTTT	CAWSVLRGATDTQYF
12	TRBJ1-2	-	few	TRBV28	TGTGCCAGCATGTACTACGGCTATGGCTACACCTTC	CASMYYGYGYTF
17	TRBJ2-2	TRBD2	-	TRBV7-3	TGTGCCAGCAGCTTATCCCGGGGGGGCGTGAACACCGGGGAGCTGTTTTTT	CASSLSRGGVNTGELFF
15	TRBJ1-2	TRBD1	-	TRBV9	TGTGCCAGCAGCGCGGGGGACAGTAGAAACTATGGCTACACCTTC	CASSAGDSRNYGYTF
13	TRBJ1-1	-	-	TRBV6-1	TGTGCCAGCAGCTCCGGACAGAACACTGAAGCTTTCTTT	CASSSGQNTEAFF
14	TRBJ2-4	-	-	TRBV19	TGTGCCAGTAGCGGAGATCTAGCCAAAAACATTCAGTACTTC	CASSGDLAKNIQYF
15	TRBJ2-2	-	-	TRBV2	TGTGCCAGCAGTGTTGACAGCTCCCGTCCCGGGGAGCTGTTTTTT	CASSVDSSRPGELFF
16	TRBJ2-3	TRBD1	-	TRBV18	TGTGCCAGCTCACCACCTAGGACAGGGCTGACAGATACGCAGTATTTT	CASSPPRTGLTDTQYF
13	TRBJ1-3	TRBD1	-	TRBV2	TGTGCCAGCACCGGGACAGCTGGAAACACCATATATTTT	CASTGTAGNTIYF